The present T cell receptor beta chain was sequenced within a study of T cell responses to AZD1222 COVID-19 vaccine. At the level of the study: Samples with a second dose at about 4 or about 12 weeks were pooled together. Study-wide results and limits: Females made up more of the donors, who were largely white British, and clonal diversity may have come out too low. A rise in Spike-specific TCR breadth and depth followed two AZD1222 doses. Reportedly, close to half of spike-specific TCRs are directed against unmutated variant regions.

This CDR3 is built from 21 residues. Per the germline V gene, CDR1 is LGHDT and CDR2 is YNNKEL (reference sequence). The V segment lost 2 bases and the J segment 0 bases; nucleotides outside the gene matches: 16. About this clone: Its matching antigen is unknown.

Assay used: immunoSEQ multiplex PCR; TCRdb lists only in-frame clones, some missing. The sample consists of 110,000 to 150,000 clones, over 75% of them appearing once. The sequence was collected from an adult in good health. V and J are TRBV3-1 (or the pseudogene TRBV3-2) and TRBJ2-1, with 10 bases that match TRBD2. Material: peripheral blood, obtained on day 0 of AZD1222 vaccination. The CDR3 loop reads CASSQLSNTHASGGSYNEQFF. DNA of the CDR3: TGTGCCAGCAGCCAACTAAGCAACACCCACGCTAGCGGGGGCTCCTACAATGAGCAGTTCTTC.